This is a list of T cell receptor beta chains from one sample in a study of OX40 agonist ivuxolimab in advanced cancers. The data were produced by immunoSEQ multiplex PCR, yet TCRdb's version contains in-frame clones alone and is incomplete. The sample gives around 66,000 clones, 90% to 95% of which show up once; approximately 18% is in the top ten. The specimen was CD4+ or CD8+ T cells sorted from blood, collected in a trial of the OX40 agonist ivuxolimab. The receptors shown here come from an adult with an advanced solid tumor such as melanoma, head and neck, liver or kidney cancer. CDR3s include the opening cysteine and the closing phenylalanine or tryptophan. The order of the fields is CDR3 DNA, CDR3 protein, V gene, CDR3 length, clone size, J gene, D gene. A D gene is named only where the DNA matches it firmly. Some rows mark clone size as missing; the rest say once, few, many or name a class of expanded clone.

TGTGCCAGCAGCCTCCGGGACAGGGGGTCGGCACCCCTCCACTTT | CASSLRDRGSAPLHF | TRBV5-6 | 15 | - | TRBJ1-6 | TRBD1
TGTGCCAGCAAGGGACAGAGAGAGACCCAGTACTTC | CASKGQRETQYF | TRBV25-1 | 12 | once | TRBJ2-5 | TRBD1
TGTGCCAGCAGCCCGATTTTCCCCCAAGAGACCCAGTACTTC | CASSPIFPQETQYF | TRBV27 | 14 | - | TRBJ2-5 | -
TGTGCCAGTAGTAGGAACGACCCAGATACGCAGTATTTT | CASSRNDPDTQYF | TRBV19 | 13 | - | TRBJ2-3 | -
TGTGCCAGCAGCTTAGGTTCATATACCACTGAAGCTTTCTTT | CASSLGSYTTEAFF | TRBV11-2 | 14 | - | TRBJ1-1 | -
TGCGCCAGCAGCGAGGACACGTCCTACGAGCAGTACTTC | CASSEDTSYEQYF | TRBV5-1 | 13 | - | TRBJ2-7 | -
TGTGCCAGCAGTTACTACAGGGGGCCCAAGCTTCTCTTT | CASSYYRGPKLLF | TRBV6-5 | 13 | - | TRBJ1-1 | TRBD1
TGTGCCAGCAGCGAGGGGGGTACTGAAGCTTTCTTT | CASSEGGTEAFF | TRBV11-3 | 12 | - | TRBJ1-1 | -
TGTGCCAGCAGCCTTACAGGGGGGGCCGGGGAGACCCAGTACTTC | CASSLTGGAGETQYF | TRBV27 | 15 | - | TRBJ2-5 | -
TGTGCCAGCAGCCAAGAAGGCGGGGGGGCATCGAACACCGGGGAGCTGTTTTTT | CASSQEGGGASNTGELFF | TRBV4-2 | 18 | - | TRBJ2-2 | TRBD2
TGTGCCAGCAGTTTCCACCAGGGTGGAGGCTACACCTTC | CASSFHQGGGYTF | TRBV27 | 13 | - | TRBJ1-2 | -
TGTGCCAGCAGTTACTCCCTTGACAGGCGAGAGACCCAGTACTTC | CASSYSLDRRETQYF | TRBV6-5 | 15 | few | TRBJ2-5 | -
TGTGCCAGCAGCCTTAGGGGGAACTATGGCTACACCTTC | CASSLRGNYGYTF | TRBV11-2 | 13 | - | TRBJ1-2 | -
TGTGCCAGTAGTATAGGCCAGGGAAGCTACGAGCAGTACTTC | CASSIGQGSYEQYF | TRBV19 | 14 | - | TRBJ2-7 | -
TGTGCCAGCAGCTTAACCCTTGAGGACAGGATAACCTACAATGAGCAGTTCTTC | CASSLTLEDRITYNEQFF | TRBV11-2 | 18 | - | TRBJ2-1 | TRBD1
TGTGCCAGCAGCAAAGAGCGCAGGGTAGGGGAGACCCAGTACTTC | CASSKERRVGETQYF | TRBV13 | 15 | - | TRBJ2-5 | -
TGTGCCAGCAGGTCCACAGAGGGTTTCGGCTACACCTTC | CASRSTEGFGYTF | TRBV27 | 13 | - | TRBJ1-2 | -
TGTGCCAGCAGTGCCGGGACAGGGGGAGAAAAACTGTTTTTT | CASSAGTGGEKLFF | TRBV2 | 14 | - | TRBJ1-4 | TRBD1
TGTGCCACCAGCAGAGGGCAGGGAGCAGATACGCAGTATTTT | CATSRGQGADTQYF | TRBV15 | 14 | - | TRBJ2-3 | -
TGCGCCAGTGGGGGGTCCACGAGCTCCTACGAGCAGTACTTC | CASGGSTSSYEQYF | TRBV10-2 | 14 | - | TRBJ2-7 | -
TGTGCCAGCAGTTACTCGAGGCAGGGGGGGGACTATGGCTACACCTTC | CASSYSRQGGDYGYTF | TRBV6-5 | 16 | - | TRBJ1-2 | TRBD1
TGCGCCAGCAGCCCTGGGGGGAACACTGAAGCTTTCTTT | CASSPGGNTEAFF | TRBV4-1 | 13 | few | TRBJ1-1 | -
TGTGCCAGCAGTTACTACGGGAACACTGAAGCTTTCTTT | CASSYYGNTEAFF | TRBV6-5 | 13 | once | TRBJ1-1 | -
TGTGCCACCATAGGGCGGGGGGCCTACAATGAGCAGTTCTTC | CATIGRGAYNEQFF | TRBV27 | 14 | - | TRBJ2-1 | TRBD2
TGTGCCAGCAGTTTCACAGGGGAGGGCTCCTACGAGCAGTACTTC | CASSFTGEGSYEQYF | TRBV25-1 | 15 | few | TRBJ2-7 | -
TGTGCCAGTAGTATAGGCAGGAGTTTGAACACTGAAGCTTTCTTT | CASSIGRSLNTEAFF | TRBV19 | 15 | few | TRBJ1-1 | -
TGTGCCAGAAGCTTGACCCCGAGACAGGGCGGCTACACCTTC | CARSLTPRQGGYTF | TRBV5-3 | 14 | - | TRBJ1-2 | TRBD1
TGTGCCACCAGCACTGACAGCTCCTACGAGCAGTACTTC | CATSTDSSYEQYF | TRBV15 | 13 | - | TRBJ2-7 | -
TGTGCCAGCAGCTTCCTAGCGGGGTCCTACAATGAGCAGTTCTTC | CASSFLAGSYNEQFF | TRBV11-2 | 15 | - | TRBJ2-1 | TRBD2
TGCGCCAGCAGCCAAGGGTTCGCGGGGGGAGAGACCCAGTACTTC | CASSQGFAGGETQYF | TRBV4-1 | 15 | - | TRBJ2-5 | TRBD2
TGTGCCAGCAGCCAAGTGGCAGGGGAAAGTGAAAAACTGTTTTTT | CASSQVAGESEKLFF | TRBV7-9 | 15 | - | TRBJ1-4 | -
TGCGCCAGCAGCCCAAGTACCGGGACGGATGAAGCTTTCTTT | CASSPSTGTDEAFF | TRBV4-1 | 14 | - | TRBJ1-1 | -
TGCAGCGTTGATAATATGGGGGCCGGGGAGCTGTTTTTT | CSVDNMGAGELFF | TRBV29-1 | 13 | once | TRBJ2-2 | -
TGTGCCAGCAGTTTAGACGGAGCGGGCTACAATGAGCAGTTCTTC | CASSLDGAGYNEQFF | TRBV27 | 15 | - | TRBJ2-1 | -
TGTGCCATCAGTGTCTCCGGCTCTGGAAACACCATATATTTT | CAISVSGSGNTIYF | TRBV10-3 | 14 | - | TRBJ1-3 | -
TGTGCCAGCAACCAGGGGGAGGAAGCTTTCTTT | CASNQGEEAFF | TRBV27 | 11 | once | TRBJ1-1 | TRBD1
TGTGCCAGCAGTTTTCTGGGAACCTACGAGCAGTACTTC | CASSFLGTYEQYF | TRBV28 | 13 | once | TRBJ2-7 | -
TGTGCCAGTAGTATCATAGGGGTTGAAGCTTTCTTT | CASSIIGVEAFF | TRBV19 | 12 | - | TRBJ1-1 | -
TGCGCCAGCAGCCAAGGTCCAGGGTCAGGGTACGAGCAGTACTTC | CASSQGPGSGYEQYF | TRBV11-2 | 15 | once | TRBJ2-7 | -
TGCAGCGTTATACAATTGGGACTAGCGGGGGGCTGGTACCAAGAGACCCAGTACTTC | CSVIQLGLAGGWYQETQYF | TRBV29-1 | 19 | - | TRBJ2-5 | TRBD2
TGTGCCAGTAGTATTATGGGCAGCTCCTACGAGCAGTACTTC | CASSIMGSSYEQYF | TRBV19 | 14 | - | TRBJ2-7 | -
TGTGCCAGTAGGGACGCCGGGACAGCGAAAGCTTTCTTT | CASRDAGTAKAFF | TRBV19 | 13 | - | TRBJ1-1 | TRBD1
TGTGCCAGCAGCTTGGAGGGTGGCGAGCAGTACTTC | CASSLEGGEQYF | TRBV5-8 | 12 | - | TRBJ2-7 | -
TGTGCCAGTACTCCGTGGGGCAGGGCAGACAATGAGCAGTTCTTC | CASTPWGRADNEQFF | TRBV19 | 15 | - | TRBJ2-1 | -
TGTGCCAGCAGCTTAGAGGGGGGGCTTTACGAGCAGTACTTC | CASSLEGGLYEQYF | TRBV7-9 | 14 | - | TRBJ2-7 | -